Listed below are T cell receptor beta chains from one sample, sequenced in a study of cytomegalovirus exposure and HLA in healthy donors. The assay was immunoSEQ multiplex PCR, and TCRdb's table has in-frame clones only and misses some. Here the sample spans approximately 160,000 clones, approximately 80% being singletons. Sequenced: PBMCs. Every receptor here comes from a male donor in good health and CMV-seropositive. Each CDR3 is given with its conserved first and last residue. The D gene is left open where the match is weak. Clone size is shown for a subset of rows, as once, few, many or a class of expanded clone.

d_call	clone_size	j_call	v_call	cdr3_nt	cdr3_aa
TRBD2	.	TRBJ2-5	TRBV19	TGTGCCAGTAGTATCCCGGGACTAGCGGCCAGGACCCAGTACTTC	CASSIPGLAARTQYF
.	.	TRBJ2-3	TRBV7-9	TGTGCCAGCAGCTTAGAAATGTTCGGTTATGACACAGATACGCAGTATTTT	CASSLEMFGYDTDTQYF
.	.	TRBJ1-1	TRBV23-1	TGCGCCAGCAGTCAGTCCATACAGAGCCAGAACACTGAAGCTTTCTTT	CASSQSIQSQNTEAFF
TRBD1	few	TRBJ1-6	TRBV6-4	TGTGCCAGCAGTGACTCGGGCGACAGGGGTAGTTCACCCCTCCACTTT	CASSDSGDRGSSPLHF
.	.	TRBJ2-2	TRBV9	TGTGCCAGCAGCGTAGCTACGTATAGGGGCGGCACCGGGGAGCTGTTTTTT	CASSVATYRGGTGELFF
.	.	TRBJ2-3	TRBV7-9	TGTGCCAGCACACCTCCAGGTTTAAGCACAGATACGCAGTATTTT	CASTPPGLSTDTQYF
.	.	TRBJ1-4	TRBV19	TGTGCCAGTAGTATCCGAACAGGACGTGGAACTAATGAAAAACTGTTTTTT	CASSIRTGRGTNEKLFF
.	.	TRBJ2-3	TRBV5-1	TGCGCCTCTAGTATGGCAGGGGCCCGCACAGATACGCAGTATTTT	CASSMAGARTDTQYF
TRBD2	many	TRBJ2-7	TRBV5-1	TGCGCCAGCAGCTTGAACTTGCGGGGGAACTCCTACGAGCAGTACTTC	CASSLNLRGNSYEQYF
TRBD2	.	TRBJ2-3	TRBV13	TGTGCCAGCAGCCCGGGAAGCGGGGGGCCGGGGTACACGCAGTATTTT	CASSPGSGGPGYTQYF
.	.	TRBJ2-7	TRBV5-1	TGCGCCAGCAGCCCAGGGGATGGGGCCTACGGTGAGCAGTACTTC	CASSPGDGAYGEQYF
.	once	TRBJ1-2	TRBV30	TGTGCCTGGAGTCACATCCAAAACCCGAACTATGGCTACACCTTC	CAWSHIQNPNYGYTF
TRBD1	.	TRBJ1-5	TRBV7-2	TGTGCCAGCAGCTTAGTGGGGACAGCTTTGCCAGGTCAGCCCCAGCATTTT	CASSLVGTALPGQPQHF